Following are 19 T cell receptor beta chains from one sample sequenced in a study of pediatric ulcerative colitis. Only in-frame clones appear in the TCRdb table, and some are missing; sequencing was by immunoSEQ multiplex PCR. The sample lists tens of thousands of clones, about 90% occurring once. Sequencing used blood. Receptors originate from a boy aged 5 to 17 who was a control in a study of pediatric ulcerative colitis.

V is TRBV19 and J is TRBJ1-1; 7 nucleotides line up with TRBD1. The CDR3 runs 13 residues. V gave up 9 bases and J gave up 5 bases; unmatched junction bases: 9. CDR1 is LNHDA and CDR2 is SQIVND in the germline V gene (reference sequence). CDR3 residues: CASKTGRGTEAFF. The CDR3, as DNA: TGTGCCAGCAAGACAGGGCGAGGTACTGAAGCTTTCTTT.

The DNA for the CDR3 is TGTGCCAGCAGCGAGGGGGCAGGGGCTAATGAAAAACTGTTTTTT. This encodes CASSEGAGANEKLFF. J is TRBJ1-4 and V is TRBV9; 7 positions agree with TRBD1. The CDR3 length is 15 residues. The germline V gene encodes CDR1 SGDLS and CDR2 YYNGEE. V shed 3 bases, J shed 3 bases, and the junction held 5 bases outside the gene matches.

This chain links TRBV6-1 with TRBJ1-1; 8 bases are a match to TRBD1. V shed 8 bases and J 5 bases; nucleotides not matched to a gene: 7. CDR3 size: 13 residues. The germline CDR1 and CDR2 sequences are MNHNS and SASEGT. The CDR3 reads CASQQGARTEAFF. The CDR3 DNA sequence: TGTGCCAGCCAGCAGGGGGCGCGGACTGAAGCTTTCTTT.

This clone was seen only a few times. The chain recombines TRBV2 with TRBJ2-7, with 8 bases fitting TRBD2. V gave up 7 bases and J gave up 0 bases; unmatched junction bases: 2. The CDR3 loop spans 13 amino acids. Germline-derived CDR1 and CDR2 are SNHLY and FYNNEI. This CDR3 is CASTSGSSYEQYF. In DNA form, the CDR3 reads TGTGCCAGCACGAGCGGGAGCTCCTACGAGCAGTACTTC.

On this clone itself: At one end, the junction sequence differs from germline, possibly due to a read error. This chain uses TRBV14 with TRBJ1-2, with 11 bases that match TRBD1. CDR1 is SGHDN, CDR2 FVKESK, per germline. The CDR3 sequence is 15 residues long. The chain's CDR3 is CASSLRTGGAELLSF. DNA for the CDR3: TGTGCCAGCAGCCTTCGGACAGGGGGCGCGGAGCTTCTATCCTTC.

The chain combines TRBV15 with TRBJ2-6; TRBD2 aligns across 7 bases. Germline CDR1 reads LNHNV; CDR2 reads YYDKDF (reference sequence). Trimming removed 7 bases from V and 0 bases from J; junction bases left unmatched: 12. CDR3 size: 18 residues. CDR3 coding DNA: TGTGCCACCACCACCCTACGGGAGGAAAGCTCTGGGGCCAACGTCCTGACTTTC. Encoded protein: CATTTLREESSGANVLTF.

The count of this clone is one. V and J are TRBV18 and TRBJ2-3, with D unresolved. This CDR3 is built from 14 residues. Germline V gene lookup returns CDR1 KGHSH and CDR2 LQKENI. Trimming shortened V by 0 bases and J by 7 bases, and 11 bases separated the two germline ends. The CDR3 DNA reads TGTGCCAGCTCACCACCAAAGGTGGGATATACGCAGTATTTT. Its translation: CASSPPKVGYTQYF. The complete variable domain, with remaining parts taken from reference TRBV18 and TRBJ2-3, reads NAGVMQNPRHLVRRRGQEARLRCSPMKGHSHVYWYRQLPEEGLKFMVYLQKENIIDESGMPKERFSAEFPKEGPSILRIQQVVRGDSAAYFCASSPPKVGYTQYFGPGTRLTVL.

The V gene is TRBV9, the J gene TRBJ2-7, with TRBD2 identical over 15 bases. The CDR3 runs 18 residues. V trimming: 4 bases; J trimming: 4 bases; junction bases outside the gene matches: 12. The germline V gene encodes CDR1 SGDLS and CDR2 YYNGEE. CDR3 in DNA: TGTGCCAGCAGCCCCGGGACTAGCGGGAGGTACAGTCTGTACGAGCAGTACTTC. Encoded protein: CASSPGTSGRYSLYEQYF.

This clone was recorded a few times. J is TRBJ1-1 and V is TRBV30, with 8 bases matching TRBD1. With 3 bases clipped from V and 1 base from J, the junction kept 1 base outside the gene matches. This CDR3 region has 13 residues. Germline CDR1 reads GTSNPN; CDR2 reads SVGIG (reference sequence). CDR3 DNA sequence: TGTGCCTGGAGAGGGACAGGGAACACTGAAGCTTTCTTT. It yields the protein CAWRGTGNTEAFF. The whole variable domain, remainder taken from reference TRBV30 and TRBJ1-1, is SQTIHQWPATLVQPVGSPLSLECTVEGTSNPNLYWYRQAAGRGLQLLFYSVGIGQISSEVPQNLSASRPQDRQFILSSKKLLLSDSGFYLCAWRGTGNTEAFFGQGTRLTVV.

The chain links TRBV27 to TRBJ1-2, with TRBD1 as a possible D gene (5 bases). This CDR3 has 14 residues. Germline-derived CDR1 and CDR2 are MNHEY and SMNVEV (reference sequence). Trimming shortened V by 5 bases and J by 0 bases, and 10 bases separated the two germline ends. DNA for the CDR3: TGTGCCAGCAGTAACCGGGGGTCTAACTATGGCTACACCTTC. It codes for CASSNRGSNYGYTF.

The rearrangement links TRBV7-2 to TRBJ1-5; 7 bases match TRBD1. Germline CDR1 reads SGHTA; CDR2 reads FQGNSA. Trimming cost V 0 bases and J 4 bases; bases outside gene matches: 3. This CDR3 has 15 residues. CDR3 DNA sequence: TGTGCCAGCAGCTTAGCGCCAGGGGGTAATCAGCCCCAGCATTTT. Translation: CASSLAPGGNQPQHF.

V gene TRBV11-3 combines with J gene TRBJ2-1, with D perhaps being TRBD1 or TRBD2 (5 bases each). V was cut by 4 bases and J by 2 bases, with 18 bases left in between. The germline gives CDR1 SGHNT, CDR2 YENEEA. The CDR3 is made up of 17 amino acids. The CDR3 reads CASSSPSRGGPYNEQFF. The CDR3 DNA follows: TGTGCCAGCAGCTCCCCTAGTCGGGGCGGGCCCTACAATGAGCAGTTCTTC.

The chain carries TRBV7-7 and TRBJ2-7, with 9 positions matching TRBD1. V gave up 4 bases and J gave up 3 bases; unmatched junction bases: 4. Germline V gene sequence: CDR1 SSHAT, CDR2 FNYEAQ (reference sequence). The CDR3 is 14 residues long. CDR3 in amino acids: CASSSGQGSYEQYF. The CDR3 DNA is TGTGCCAGCAGCTCAGGACAGGGGAGCTACGAGCAGTACTTC. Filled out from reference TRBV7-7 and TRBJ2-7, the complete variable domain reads GAGVSQSPRYKVTKRGQDVTLRCDPISSHATLYWYQQALGQGPEFLTYFNYEAQPDKSGLPSDRFSAERPEGSISTLTIQRTEQRDSAMYRCASSSGQGSYEQYFGPGTRLTVT.

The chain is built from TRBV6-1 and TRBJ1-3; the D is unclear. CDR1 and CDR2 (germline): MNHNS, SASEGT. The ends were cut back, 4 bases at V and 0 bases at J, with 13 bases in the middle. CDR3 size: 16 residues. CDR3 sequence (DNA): TGTGCCAGCAGTGTAGAATTAAGCTTCTCTGGAAACACCATATATTTT. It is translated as CASSVELSFSGNTIYF.

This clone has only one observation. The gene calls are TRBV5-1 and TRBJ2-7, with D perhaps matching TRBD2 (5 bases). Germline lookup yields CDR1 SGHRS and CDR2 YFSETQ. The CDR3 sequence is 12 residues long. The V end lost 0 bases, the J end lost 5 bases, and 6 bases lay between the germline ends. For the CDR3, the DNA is TGCGCCAGCAGCTTGGCCGGGAACGAGCAGTACTTC. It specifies CASSLAGNEQYF.

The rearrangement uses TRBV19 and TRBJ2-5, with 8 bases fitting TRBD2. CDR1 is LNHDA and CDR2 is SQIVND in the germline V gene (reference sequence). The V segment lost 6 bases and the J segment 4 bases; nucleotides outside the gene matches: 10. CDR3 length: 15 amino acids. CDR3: CASSPTSVSRETQYF. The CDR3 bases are TGTGCCAGTAGCCCGACTAGCGTGAGTAGAGAGACCCAGTACTTC.

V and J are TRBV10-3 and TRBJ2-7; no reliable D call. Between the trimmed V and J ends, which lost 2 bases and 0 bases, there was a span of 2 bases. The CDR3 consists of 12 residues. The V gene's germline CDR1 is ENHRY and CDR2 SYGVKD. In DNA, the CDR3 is TGTGCCATCAGTGAGCTCTCCTACGAGCAGTACTTC. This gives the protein CAISELSYEQYF.

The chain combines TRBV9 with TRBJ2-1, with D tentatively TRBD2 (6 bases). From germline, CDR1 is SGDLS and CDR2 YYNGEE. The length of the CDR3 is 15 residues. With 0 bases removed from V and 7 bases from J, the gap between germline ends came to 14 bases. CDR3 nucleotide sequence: TGTGCCAGCAGCGTAGAGGAGGGGAAAACAAATGAGCAGTTCTTC. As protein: CASSVEEGKTNEQFF.

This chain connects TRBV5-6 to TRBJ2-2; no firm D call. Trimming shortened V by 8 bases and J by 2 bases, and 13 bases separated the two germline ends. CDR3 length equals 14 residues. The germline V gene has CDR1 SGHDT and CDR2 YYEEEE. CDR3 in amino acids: CASGKVINTGELFF. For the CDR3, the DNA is TGTGCCAGTGGGAAGGTGATAAACACCGGGGAGCTGTTTTTT.